The following is a T cell receptor (beta chain) sequence with its context. Assay used: immunoSEQ multiplex PCR; TCRdb lists only in-frame clones, some missing. The profile shows approximately 10,000 clones, 89% of them singletons. This entry is derived from a study of T cell clonotyping in hematopoietic cell transplantation. The clonotype comes from a human donor who either received an allogeneic hematopoietic cell transplant for a myeloid malignancy or was a related donor (not recorded which). Some clones in this sample may be carry-over from other donors' samples. Material for sequencing was peripheral blood mononuclear cells.

The CDR3 spells CASSLEETQYF. CDR3 coding DNA: TGCGCCAGCAGCTTAGAAGAGACCCAGTACTTC. The chain joins TRBV5-1 to TRBJ2-5; no clear D gene. V dropped 2 bases and J dropped 3 bases, with 2 bases sitting between them. The CDR3 has 11 amino acids. CDR1 and CDR2 (germline): SGHRS, YFSETQ.